The entry that follows covers one T cell receptor beta chain sequence. No antigen is known for it. This record belongs to a study of CD8+ T cells in alopecia areata. The wider study: Treated patients were given 5 to 10 mg oral tofacitinib twice daily. Severity scores in treated patients reflected the percentage of scalp affected.

The treatment was: oral pan-JAK inhibitor, 5-10 mg twice daily. Extracted RNA was reverse transcribed into cDNA, the sequencing template. Method: immunoSEQ multiplex PCR; TCRdb's copy keeps in-frame clones and lacks some. The data contain hundreds of thousands of clones, 60% of them singletons. The CDR3 totals 15 residues. CDR1 SGHVS and CDR2 FQNEAQ come from the germline V gene. Trimming pared 2 bases from V and 2 bases from J, leaving 12 bases between. Whole-study findings and limits: Scalp clonality and expanded CD8+ clones among the top 100 showed significant decreases with tofacitinib.

The sample in question was CD4+ T cells sorted from blood, obtained at roughly week 52, from a patient treated with tofacitinib. The chain has TRBV7-8 and TRBJ2-5; D unclear. This TCR derives from a human donor with alopecia areata. The CDR3 reads CASSLLGTVQETQYF. In DNA, the CDR3 is TGTGCCAGCAGCTTACTCGGCACGGTGCAAGAGACCCAGTACTTC.